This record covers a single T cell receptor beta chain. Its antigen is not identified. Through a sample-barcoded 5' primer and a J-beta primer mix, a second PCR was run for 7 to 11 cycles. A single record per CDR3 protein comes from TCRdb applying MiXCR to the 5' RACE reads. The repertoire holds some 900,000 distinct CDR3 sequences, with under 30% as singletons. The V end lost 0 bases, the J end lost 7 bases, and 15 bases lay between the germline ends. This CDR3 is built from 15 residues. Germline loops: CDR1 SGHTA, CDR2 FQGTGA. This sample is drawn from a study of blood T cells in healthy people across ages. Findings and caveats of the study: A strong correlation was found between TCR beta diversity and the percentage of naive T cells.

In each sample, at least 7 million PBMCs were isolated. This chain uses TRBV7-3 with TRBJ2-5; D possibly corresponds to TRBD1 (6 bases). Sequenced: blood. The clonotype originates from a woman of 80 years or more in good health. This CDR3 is CASSLTAGDYGTQYF. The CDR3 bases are TGTGCCAGCAGCTTAACGGCAGGGGATTATGGGACCCAGTACTTC.